This T cell receptor beta chain was profiled in a study of cytomegalovirus exposure and HLA in healthy donors. A multiplex PCR was run with 60 Vbeta primers and 13 Jbeta primers. Data came from immunoSEQ multiplex PCR; TCRdb stores just in-frame clones and leaves some out. The table includes 100,000 to 150,000 clones, about two thirds detected once. Sequenced input: PBMCs. The clonotype comes from a human donor in good health.

The CDR3 DNA reads TGTGCCAGCAGCTTGCTACCGATTAGCACAGATACGCAGTATTTT. It is translated as CASSLLPISTDTQYF. The J gene is TRBJ2-3, the V gene TRBV5-4; no definite D call. Trimming removed 1 base at V and 0 bases at J, with 9 bases between. Per germline, CDR1 SGHNT and CDR2 YYREEE (reference sequence). The CDR3 is made up of 15 amino acids. Using reference TRBV5-4 and TRBJ2-3 for the parts outside the CDR3, the full variable domain is ETGVTQSPTHLIKTRGQQVTLRCSSQSGHNTVSWYQQALGQGPQFIFQYYREEENGRGNFPPRFSGLQFPNYSSELNVNALELDDSALYLCASSLLPISTDTQYFGPGTRLTVL.